Here is one TCR beta chain with its context. Its antigen remains unknown. In replicate PCRs of unsorted PBMC, approximately 280 ng DNA, 25,000 to 35,000 T cell genomes, was used. The protocol was immunoSEQ multiplex PCR, while the TCRdb copy is restricted to in-frame clones and leaves out a portion. The sample records around 510,000 clones, about 80% being singletons. This sample was taken from a study of shared clonotypes between healthy human individuals. Study-level results: An effect of sequencing depth on clonotype sharing among donors was expected. In having few donors, the study represented limited genetic and exposure-history diversity.

Losses at the gene ends were 4 bases for V and 6 bases for J; bases not matched to a gene: 4. CDR1 and CDR2 (germline): MNHNY, SVGAGI (reference sequence). CDR3 length: 14 amino acids. Caucasian adults residing in Nashville, Tennessee made up all the donors. The sample comprised PBMCs. The sequence derives from a woman between 40 and 55 years old in good health. Some clones in this sample may be carry-over from other donors' samples. The rearrangement links TRBV6-6 to TRBJ2-1, with TRBD2 matching over 9 bases. The CDR3 nucleotides read TGTGCCAGCAGTTTAGCGGGAGAGAGCAATGAGCAGTTCTTC. Its translation is CASSLAGESNEQFF.